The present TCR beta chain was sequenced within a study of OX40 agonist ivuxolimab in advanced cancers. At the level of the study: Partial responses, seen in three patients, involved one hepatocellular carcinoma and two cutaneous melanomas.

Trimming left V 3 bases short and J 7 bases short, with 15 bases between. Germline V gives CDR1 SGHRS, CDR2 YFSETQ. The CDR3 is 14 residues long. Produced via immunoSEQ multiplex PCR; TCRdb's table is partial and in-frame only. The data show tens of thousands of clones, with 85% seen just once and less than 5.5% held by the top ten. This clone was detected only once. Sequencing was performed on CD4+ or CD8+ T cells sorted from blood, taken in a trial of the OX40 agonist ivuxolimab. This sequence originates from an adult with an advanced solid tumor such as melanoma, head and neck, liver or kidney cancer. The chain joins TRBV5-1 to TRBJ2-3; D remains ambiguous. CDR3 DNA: TGCGCCAGCAGCTCAACCCTAAATACGAATACGCAGTATTTT. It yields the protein CASSSTLNTNTQYF.